A selection of T cell receptor beta chains follows, all from one sample in a study of cytomegalovirus exposure and HLA in healthy donors. Repertoires were generated with immunoSEQ multiplex PCR, while TCRdb's copy carries only in-frame clones and drops some. The top ten hold under 2% of the sample, which has approximately 100,000 clones, around 80% seen once. Material for sequencing was PBMCs. The receptors shown here come from a woman aged 40 to 50 in good health and CMV-seronegative. The CDR3 runs from the conserved cysteine through the conserved F or W. D genes are given only for firm matches. The listing skips clone size in some rows; elsewhere it reads once, few, many or a size class.

size	V	J	D	DNA	CDR3
few	TRBV6-6	TRBJ2-7	-	TGTGCCAGCATCGCTACCTACGGGGGGCAGTACTTC	CASIATYGGQYF
-	TRBV4-2	TRBJ1-6	-	TGTGCCAGCAGCCAAGAGTCCTACTCACCCCTCCACTTT	CASSQESYSPLHF
-	TRBV5-4	TRBJ2-7	-	TGTGCCAGCAGCATACAGGGTTACGAGCAGTACTTC	CASSIQGYEQYF
-	TRBV9	TRBJ2-3	TRBD2	TGTGCCAGCAGCTTCGGACTAGCGGGAGGGCAAGATACGCAGTATTTT	CASSFGLAGGQDTQYF
-	TRBV9	TRBJ1-2	TRBD1	TGTGCCAGCAGCGTAGGGGCAGGGGGAAACTATGGCTACACCTTC	CASSVGAGGNYGYTF
-	TRBV7-3	TRBJ2-1	TRBD2	TGTGCCAGCAGCTGGACTAGCGGGAGCAACTATGAGCAGTTCTTC	CASSWTSGSNYEQFF
-	TRBV10-3	TRBJ2-5	-	TGTGCCATCACCCCAGGGGAAGGGCGAGAGACCCAGTACTTC	CAITPGEGRETQYF
few	TRBV15	TRBJ1-5	-	TGTGCCACCAGCAGAGAGAGGAACCAGCCCCAGCATTTT	CATSRERNQPQHF
-	TRBV5-4	TRBJ2-7	-	TGTGCCAGCAGCTTGGGCGGGGCGAGCGAGCAGTACTTC	CASSLGGASEQYF
-	TRBV5-4	TRBJ1-1	-	TGTGCCAGCAGCTTGAGCGACCGGTTGACTGAAGCTTTCTTT	CASSLSDRLTEAFF
-	TRBV7-2	TRBJ2-7	-	TGTGCCAGCAGCCGCGGGACCCTTCTTTACGAGCAGTACTTC	CASSRGTLLYEQYF
few	TRBV5-5	TRBJ2-7	TRBD1	TGTGCCAGCAGCTTAAGAAACAGGGGTATGGGGTACGAGCAGTACTTC	CASSLRNRGMGYEQYF
few	TRBV15	TRBJ2-7	TRBD1	TGTGCCACCAGCTTCGGACAGGGCCATGTGAACGAGCAGTACTTC	CATSFGQGHVNEQYF
once	TRBV29-1	TRBJ2-3	-	TGCAGCGTTGATGACAGGACTGGGCATACGCAGTATTTT	CSVDDRTGHTQYF
-	TRBV5-1	TRBJ2-2	-	TGCGCCAGCAGCTTGGCCGGGGGAAACACCGGGGAGCTGTTTTTT	CASSLAGGNTGELFF
few	TRBV18	TRBJ2-5	TRBD2	TGTGCCAGCTCACCGGGGGGGTCTAGCGGGCAAGCGACCCAGTACTTC	CASSPGGSSGQATQYF
-	TRBV5-4	TRBJ2-7	-	TGTGCCAGCAGCTTGGGCAGTTCCTACGAGCAGTACTTC	CASSLGSSYEQYF
once	TRBV28	TRBJ1-2	-	TGTGCCAGCAGTGCGCAGTTATCAGCGAGGAGTGGCTACACCTTC	CASSAQLSARSGYTF
-	TRBV28	TRBJ1-2	-	TGTGCCAGCAGTTCCCCCCGGGAAGGACTGAACTATGGCTACACCTTC	CASSSPREGLNYGYTF
-	TRBV7-8	TRBJ2-5	-	TGTGCCAGCAGCTTCATTAAACAGACTAGAGGGCGTGAGACCCAGTACTTC	CASSFIKQTRGRETQYF
-	TRBV7-9	TRBJ2-2	-	TGTGCCAGCAGCTTTTCCACGGCAGTCGGGTTGTTGAAGCTGTTTTTT	CASSFSTAVGLLKLFF
-	TRBV5-4	TRBJ1-2	-	TGTGCCAGCAGCTTGGACGGTTCAGGAAGACTAGGCTATGGCTACACCTTC	CASSLDGSGRLGYGYTF
-	TRBV4-1	TRBJ2-1	TRBD2	TGCGCCAGCAGCCAAGACGGGGGGTCGGGGAATGAGCAGTTCTTC	CASSQDGGSGNEQFF
-	TRBV6-5	TRBJ2-1	TRBD2	TGTGCCAGCAGTTACTCGCGGGAGGGTTTCGGTGAGCAGTTCTTC	CASSYSREGFGEQFF
-	TRBV7-3	TRBJ2-1	TRBD2	TGTGCCAGCAGCTCCACTAGCGGGATAGACAATGAGCAGTTCTTC	CASSSTSGIDNEQFF
-	TRBV11-2	TRBJ2-7	-	TGTGCCAGCAGCTTAGAGGGGGCCAGGGGATACGAGCAGTACTTC	CASSLEGARGYEQYF
-	TRBV9	TRBJ2-5	-	TGTGCCAGCAGCGGAGGAATGGGGCACCAAGAGACCCAGTACTTC	CASSGGMGHQETQYF
few	TRBV20-1	TRBJ2-3	-	TGCAGTGCTAGGAGAGGGAGAACGCAGTATTTT	CSARRGRTQYF
-	TRBV7-9	TRBJ1-1	-	TGTGCCAGCAGCTTAGGATTGGCAGGGAACACTGAAGCTTTCTTT	CASSLGLAGNTEAFF
-	TRBV7-8	TRBJ1-1	-	TGTGCCAGCAGCCGCGACAGTTTAAACACTGAAGCTTTCTTT	CASSRDSLNTEAFF
once	TRBV9	TRBJ2-1	TRBD2	TGTGCCAGCAGCCCGGGGGGAGTGGACAATGAGCAGTTCTTC	CASSPGGVDNEQFF
few	TRBV7-3	TRBJ1-1	-	TGTGCCAGCAGCCTTTACAGCCTCCCGAACACTGAAGCTTTCTTT	CASSLYSLPNTEAFF
-	TRBV28	TRBJ2-3	-	TGTGCCAGCAGTTTACGCGGCAGGGGCACAGATACGCAGTATTTT	CASSLRGRGTDTQYF
-	TRBV18	TRBJ1-1	-	TGTGCCAGCTCACCATCGACAGGCGGCTTGGGGAACACTGAAGCTTTCTTT	CASSPSTGGLGNTEAFF
-	TRBV5-6	TRBJ1-2	TRBD1	TGTGCCAGCAGCTTGTGGGAGAGGACAGGCCGCGGCTATGGCTACACCTTC	CASSLWERTGRGYGYTF
few	TRBV7-3	TRBJ1-1	-	TGTGCCAGCAGCTTATCACCCCCGACAGACATCATGAACACTGAAGCTTTCTTT	CASSLSPPTDIMNTEAFF
few	TRBV5-1	TRBJ2-5	TRBD2	TGCGCCAGCAGCTTGGTGGGAGCGGGAGGGGAGACCCAGTACTTC	CASSLVGAGGETQYF
-	TRBV7-9	TRBJ2-3	TRBD2	TGTGCCAGCAGCCCGTTAATAGCGGGAGTAGGTTTCCACACAGATACGCAGTATTTT	CASSPLIAGVGFHTDTQYF
-	TRBV4-3	TRBJ2-7	-	TGCGCCAGCAGCCAAGGCAGAACAGCCTCCTACGAGCAGTACTTC	CASSQGRTASYEQYF
-	TRBV25-1	TRBJ2-2	TRBD1	TGTGCCAGCAGTGAATTTGAGGGACAGGGCGCGAACACCGGGGAGCTGTTTTTT	CASSEFEGQGANTGELFF
once	TRBV30	TRBJ2-7	TRBD1	TGTGCCTGGAGTGTTTTGACAGGGATTACCTACGAGCAGTACTTC	CAWSVLTGITYEQYF
-	TRBV5-8	TRBJ2-1	-	TGTGCCAGCAGCTCTAAGCACCGGGACACACTCTACAATGAGCAGTTCTTC	CASSSKHRDTLYNEQFF
-	TRBV5-6	TRBJ1-2	-	TGTGCCAGCAGCTTTGGACAGCTCTCCACCGTAATTCATGGCTACACCTTC	CASSFGQLSTVIHGYTF
few	TRBV9	TRBJ1-4	TRBD1	TGTGCCAGCAGCGGGGACCGGGACAGTCGCGGCAGACTGTTTTTT	CASSGDRDSRGRLFF
-	TRBV27	TRBJ1-1	-	TGTGCCAGCAGTTTGGAACAGACAAACACTGAAGCTTTCTTT	CASSLEQTNTEAFF
-	TRBV27	TRBJ1-6	TRBD1	TGTGCCAGCAGTTTTCCAGGGGGCCAGTCACCCCTCCACTTT	CASSFPGGQSPLHF
-	TRBV7-2	TRBJ1-2	-	TGTGCCAGCGGAGAGGGGACTCTAGGCTACACCTTC	CASGEGTLGYTF
few	TRBV18	TRBJ1-2	TRBD1	TGTGCCAGCTCACCGGGACAGGGTGGGGGCTACACCTTC	CASSPGQGGGYTF
-	TRBV7-3	TRBJ2-7	TRBD1	TGTGCCAGCAGCTTACCAGGTGGACAGGGCTCCTACGAGCAGTACTTC	CASSLPGGQGSYEQYF